Each of the 21 T cell receptor beta chains below was sequenced from the same sample in a study of Ad26.COV2.S vaccination and SARS-CoV-2 variants. Assay used: immunoSEQ multiplex PCR; TCRdb lists only in-frame clones, some missing. The data show about 350,000 clones, around 89% seen once. Documented treatment: roughly 18 received Ad26.COV2.S at low or high dose, single or two shots; several received placebo; per-sample allocation not given. The samples were gathered on day 63 after the first injection of vaccine or placebo. The specimen comprised peripheral blood, sampled in a trial of Ad26.COV2.S vaccine versus placebo. Source of these receptors: a person between 18 and 60 years old who received the Ad26.COV2.S COVID-19 vaccine or a placebo.

V gene TRBV13 combines with J gene TRBJ2-7, with 9 positions matching TRBD2. J lost 0 bases, V lost 5 bases, and 5 bases had no gene match. CDR1 and CDR2 from the germline V gene are PRHDT and FYEKMQ (reference sequence). The CDR3 is 15 residues long. The CDR3 DNA is TGTGCCAGCAGCCTCCAGCGGGGGGCCTCCTACGAGCAGTACTTC. This encodes CASSLQRGASYEQYF.

Only a few counts were recorded for this clone. The chain links TRBV20-1 to TRBJ2-7, with 9 bases identical to TRBD2. The CDR3 has 18 amino acids. CDR1 and CDR2 (germline): DFQATT, SNEGSKA (reference sequence). V trimming: 3 bases; J trimming: 6 bases; junction bases outside the gene matches: 21. As DNA, the CDR3 is TGCAGTGCTAGTCCCGGGCTAGCGGGGAGGCTGTCTTATGGCGAGCAGTACTTC. Its translation: CSASPGLAGRLSYGEQYF.

The chain uses TRBV18 and TRBJ2-7; 9 bases fit TRBD1. Germline V gives CDR1 KGHSH, CDR2 LQKENI. The junction had 5 bases not matched to a gene; V was cut back by 4 bases and J by 4 bases. The length of the CDR3 is 14 residues. In nucleotides, the CDR3 is TGTGCCAGCTCACGGACAGGGGCTGGGTACGAGCAGTACTTC. It codes for CASSRTGAGYEQYF.

The chain couples TRBV15 to TRBJ2-7, with a tentative D call TRBD1 (6 bases). CDR1 and CDR2 (germline): LNHNV, YYDKDF (reference sequence). This CDR3 region has 14 residues. V lost 5 bases and J lost 0, with 11 bases in between. The CDR3 spells CATSSRDISYEQYF. CDR3 nucleotides: TGTGCCACCAGCTCCCGGGACATCTCCTACGAGCAGTACTTC.

As concerns this clone: The same CDR3 arises from other DNA sequences in this sample as well. The chain carries TRBV7-9 and TRBJ2-7; D may match TRBD1 or TRBD2 (5 bases each). This CDR3 comprises 14 residues. With 3 bases removed from V and 0 bases from J, the gap between germline ends came to 9 bases. Looked up from germline, CDR1 is SEHNR and CDR2 is FQNEAQ (reference sequence). The CDR3 protein is CASSLSGSSYEQYF. The DNA for the CDR3 is TGTGCCAGCAGCTTGTCAGGGAGCTCCTACGAGCAGTACTTC.

The V and J genes are TRBV4-2 and TRBJ2-7, with 8 bases fitting TRBD1. The CDR3 sequence is 14 residues long. From germline, CDR1 is LGHNA and CDR2 YNFKEQ. With 1 base clipped from V and 3 bases from J, the junction kept 2 bases outside the gene matches. The CDR3 sequence is CASSQGQGSYEQYF. CDR3 nucleotide sequence: TGTGCCAGCAGCCAAGGACAGGGGAGCTACGAGCAGTACTTC.

The rearrangement joins TRBV2 to TRBJ1-2, with 7 bases fitting TRBD1. The CDR3 runs 13 residues. In germline, CDR1 is SNHLY, CDR2 FYNNEI. The V segment lost 4 bases and the J segment 5 bases; nucleotides outside the gene matches: 4. CDR3 loop: CASSGDSSYGYTF. The CDR3 DNA follows: TGTGCCAGCAGTGGGGACAGTTCTTATGGCTACACCTTC.

V usage is TRBV5-5 and J usage is TRBJ2-2; D is ambiguous. This CDR3 spans 14 amino acids. Trimming removed 0 bases from V and 4 bases from J, with 7 bases in between. From germline, CDR1 is SGHKS and CDR2 YYEKEE (reference sequence). The CDR3 coding sequence is TGTGCCAGCAGCTTGGTGGGATCCACCGGGGAGCTGTTTTTT. This codes for CASSLVGSTGELFF. Supplemented by reference TRBV5-5 and TRBJ2-2, the full variable domain reads DAGVTQSPTHLIKTRGQQVTLRCSPISGHKSVSWYQQVLGQGPQFIFQYYEKEERGRGNFPDRFSARQFPNYSSELNVNALLLGDSALYLCASSLVGSTGELFFGEGSRLTVL.

This chain connects TRBV12-3 or TRBV12-4 to TRBJ2-7, with D hard to call. This CDR3 region has 11 residues. V gave up 6 bases and J gave up 4 bases, with 7 bases separating them. The CDR3 region has the DNA TGTGCCAGCAGCTTCCATTACGAGCAGTACTTC. This translates into CASSFHYEQYF.

This chain joins TRBV28 and TRBJ2-5; 9 bases are a match to TRBD1. CDR3 size: 13 residues. Germline loops: CDR1 MDHEN, CDR2 SYDVKM. The ends lost 5 bases at V and 4 bases at J; junction bases unmatched: 2. In nucleotides, the CDR3 is TGTGCCAGCAGTACAGGGGGCTTAGAGACCCAGTACTTC. This codes for CASSTGGLETQYF.

Details on this clone: This specimen includes other DNA sequences encoding the same CDR3. V usage is TRBV3-1 (or the pseudogene TRBV3-2) and J usage is TRBJ2-7, with D tentatively TRBD1 or TRBD2 (5 bases each). The CDR3 is made up of 13 amino acids. V lost 4 bases and J 0 bases, leaving 7 bases between the germline ends. CDR1 is LGHDT, CDR2 YNNKEL, per germline (reference sequence). CDR3 bases: TGTGCCAGCAGCCGGGGGAGCTCCTACGAGCAGTACTTC. Translation gives CASSRGSSYEQYF.

The chain carries TRBV12-3 or TRBV12-4 and TRBJ2-2, with D hard to call. The CDR3 is made up of 11 amino acids. V gave up 4 bases and J gave up 6 bases, with 3 bases separating them. The CDR3 protein is CASSWAGELFF. Here the CDR3 DNA reads TGTGCCAGCAGTTGGGCCGGGGAGCTGTTTTTT.

The V and J genes are TRBV29-1 and TRBJ1-2, with 7 bases identical to TRBD1. CDR1 and CDR2 (germline): SQVTM, ANQGSEA. The CDR3 consists of 13 residues. V was pared by 6 bases and J by 0 bases, with 4 bases of the junction left unmatched. The CDR3 region has the DNA TGCAGCGTCGGACAGGTCTCTAACTATGGCTACACCTTC. It is translated as CSVGQVSNYGYTF.

Note on this clone: Other DNA variants within this sample encode the same CDR3. V gene TRBV7-2 combines with J gene TRBJ2-1, with 8 bases fitting TRBD2. Trimming took 2 bases from V and 4 from J; bases not matched to a gene: 4. The germline V gene encodes CDR1 SGHTA and CDR2 FQGNSA. This CDR3 comprises 15 residues. The CDR3 protein is CASSLLAGPYNEQFF. DNA of the CDR3: TGTGCCAGCAGCTTACTAGCGGGCCCTTACAATGAGCAGTTCTTC.

The chain is built from TRBV18 and TRBJ2-2; TRBD2 agrees at 11 bases. This CDR3 spans 17 amino acids. The germline V gene encodes CDR1 KGHSH and CDR2 LQKENI. V shed 1 base, J shed 1 base, and the junction held 2 bases outside the gene matches. CDR3 loop: CASSPRTSGGNTGELFF. The CDR3 coding sequence is TGTGCCAGCTCACCACGAACTAGCGGGGGGAACACCGGGGAGCTGTTTTTT.

The genes are TRBV12-3 or TRBV12-4 and TRBJ1-2; D gene ambiguous. V lost 5 bases and J lost 4, with 8 bases in between. CDR3 size: 12 residues. Written as DNA, the CDR3 is TGTGCCAGCAGTCCGGGAGTCTATGGCTACACCTTC. This translates into CASSPGVYGYTF.

Concerning this clone: The same CDR3 is also encoded by other DNA sequences in this sample. V usage is TRBV18 and J usage is TRBJ2-7, with TRBD1 identical over 7 bases. The junction had 5 bases not matched to a gene; V was cut back by 2 bases and J by 4 bases. CDR1 and CDR2 from the germline V gene are KGHSH and LQKENI. CDR3 length: 14 residues. As DNA, the CDR3 is TGTGCCAGCTCACCAGGCAGGGGGTCTTACGAGCAGTACTTC. Its protein is CASSPGRGSYEQYF.

This clone occurred once. The chain carries TRBV7-2 and TRBJ2-2; D is unclear. Per the germline V gene, CDR1 is SGHTA and CDR2 is FQGNSA. V lost 2 bases, J lost 6 bases, and 7 bases lay in between. The CDR3 sequence is 13 residues long. CDR3 nucleotide sequence: TGTGCCAGCAGCTTATTGGCGGCCGGGGAGCTGTTTTTT. Encoded protein: CASSLLAAGELFF.

This chain joins TRBV3-1 (or the pseudogene TRBV3-2) and TRBJ2-3; the D is unclear. The CDR3 totals 14 residues. Trimming stripped 2 bases from V and 6 bases from J, with 12 bases between. Germline loops: CDR1 LGHDT, CDR2 YNNKEL (reference sequence). This chain's CDR3 is CASSQRMLVDTQYF. The CDR3 coding sequence is TGTGCCAGCAGCCAAAGAATGCTTGTGGATACGCAGTATTTT.

The chain has TRBV27 and TRBJ1-1; weak D call: TRBD1 (6 bases). Germline V gene lookup returns CDR1 MNHEY and CDR2 SMNVEV (reference sequence). V shed 9 bases and J shed 1 base, with 12 bases lying between them. CDR3 length: 13 amino acids. DNA for the CDR3: TGTGCCAGTAAATCAGGGGCGAACACTGAAGCTTTCTTT. Protein: CASKSGANTEAFF.

V usage is TRBV5-1 and J usage is TRBJ2-7; 9 nucleotides match TRBD1. Germline lookup yields CDR1 SGHRS and CDR2 YFSETQ. J lost 4 bases, V lost 0 bases, and 8 bases had no gene match. The CDR3 consists of 16 residues. In nucleotides, the CDR3 is TGCGCCAGCAGCTTGGTTACAGGGGGCGAAAGATACGAGCAGTACTTC. It codes for CASSLVTGGERYEQYF.